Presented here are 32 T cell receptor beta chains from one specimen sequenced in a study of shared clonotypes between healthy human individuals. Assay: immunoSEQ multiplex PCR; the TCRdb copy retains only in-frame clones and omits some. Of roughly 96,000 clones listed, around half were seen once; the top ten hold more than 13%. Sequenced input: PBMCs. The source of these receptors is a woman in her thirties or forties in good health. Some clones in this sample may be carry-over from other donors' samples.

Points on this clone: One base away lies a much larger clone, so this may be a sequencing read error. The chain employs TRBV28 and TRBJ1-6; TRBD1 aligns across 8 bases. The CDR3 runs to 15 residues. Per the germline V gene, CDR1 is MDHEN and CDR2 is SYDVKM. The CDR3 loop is CASSPSDRDNSPPHF. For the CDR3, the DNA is TGTGCCAGCAGCCCTTCGGACAGGGATAATTCACCCCCCCACTTT.

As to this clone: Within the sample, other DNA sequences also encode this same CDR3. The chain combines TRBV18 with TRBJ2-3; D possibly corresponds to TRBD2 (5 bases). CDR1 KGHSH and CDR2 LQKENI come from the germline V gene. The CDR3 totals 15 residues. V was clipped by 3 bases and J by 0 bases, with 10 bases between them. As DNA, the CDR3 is TGTGCCAGCTCACCGGTGGGCGGGAGCACAGATACGCAGTATTTT. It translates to CASSPVGGSTDTQYF.

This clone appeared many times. CDR3 DNA sequence: TGTGCCAGCTCACTTGGACTAGCGGGGTCCTACAATGAGCAGTTCTTC. Its protein product is CASSLGLAGSYNEQFF. The gene calls are TRBV18 and TRBJ2-1; 12 positions agree with TRBD2. Germline values: CDR1 KGHSH, CDR2 LQKENI. After removal of 4 bases from V and 1 base from J, the junction contained 2 bases not matched to a gene. The CDR3 has 16 amino acids.

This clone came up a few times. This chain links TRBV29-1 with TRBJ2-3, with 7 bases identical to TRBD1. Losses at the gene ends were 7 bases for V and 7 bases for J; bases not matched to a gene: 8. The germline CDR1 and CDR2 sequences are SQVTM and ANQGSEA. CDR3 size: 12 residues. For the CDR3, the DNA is TGCAGCGCCGAGACAGGGACGAATACGCAGTATTTT. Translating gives CSAETGTNTQYF.

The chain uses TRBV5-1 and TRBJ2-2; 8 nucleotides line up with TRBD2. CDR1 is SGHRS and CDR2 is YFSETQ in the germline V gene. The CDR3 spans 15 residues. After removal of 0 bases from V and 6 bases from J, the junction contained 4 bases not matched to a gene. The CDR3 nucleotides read TGCGCCAGCAGCTTGGGGCCGGGAGGGCCCGGGGAGCTGTTTTTT. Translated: CASSLGPGGPGELFF.

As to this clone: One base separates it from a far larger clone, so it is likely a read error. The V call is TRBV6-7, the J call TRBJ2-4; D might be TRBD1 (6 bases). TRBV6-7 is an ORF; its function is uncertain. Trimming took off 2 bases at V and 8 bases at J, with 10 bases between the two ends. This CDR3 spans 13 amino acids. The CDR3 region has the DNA TGTGCCAGCAGTTACCTATCAGGGGACATTCAGTACTTC. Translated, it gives CASSYLSGDIQYF.

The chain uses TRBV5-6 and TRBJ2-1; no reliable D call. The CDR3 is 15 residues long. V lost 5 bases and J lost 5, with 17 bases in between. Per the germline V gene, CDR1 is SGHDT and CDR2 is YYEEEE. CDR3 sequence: CASSSRASFNNEQFF. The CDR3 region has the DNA TGTGCCAGCAGTAGCCGGGCTTCCTTCAACAATGAGCAGTTCTTC.

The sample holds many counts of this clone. In DNA form, the CDR3 reads TGTGCCATCAGTGAGACAGGGGGGGGCGAAAAACTGTTTTTT. It translates to CAISETGGGEKLFF. This chain links TRBV10-3 with TRBJ1-4, with TRBD1 matching over 8 bases. There are 14 residues in the CDR3. The germline CDR1 and CDR2 sequences are ENHRY and SYGVKD. V gave up 2 bases and J gave up 8 bases; unmatched junction bases: 4.

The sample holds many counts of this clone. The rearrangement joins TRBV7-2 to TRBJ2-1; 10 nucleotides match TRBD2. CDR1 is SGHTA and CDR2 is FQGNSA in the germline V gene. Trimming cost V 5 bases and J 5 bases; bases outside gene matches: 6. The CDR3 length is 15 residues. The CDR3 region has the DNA TGTGCCAGCAGCCTCCTAGGACTAGCGGACAATGAGCAGTTCTTC. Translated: CASSLLGLADNEQFF. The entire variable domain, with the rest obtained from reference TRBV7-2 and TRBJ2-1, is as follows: GAGVSQSPSNKVTEKGKDVELRCDPISGHTALYWYRQSLGQGLEFLIYFQGNSAPDKSGLPSDRFSAERTGGSVSTLTIQRTQQEDSAVYLCASSLLGLADNEQFFGPGTRLTVL.

The CDR3 region is CASSLAGLDYGYTF. The CDR3 DNA reads TGCGCCAGCAGCTTGGCCGGGTTGGACTATGGCTACACCTTC. This chain connects TRBV5-1 to TRBJ1-2, with D unresolved. V lost 0 bases, J lost 3 bases, and 9 bases lay in between. CDR1 and CDR2 from the germline V gene are SGHRS and YFSETQ. CDR3 length: 14 amino acids.

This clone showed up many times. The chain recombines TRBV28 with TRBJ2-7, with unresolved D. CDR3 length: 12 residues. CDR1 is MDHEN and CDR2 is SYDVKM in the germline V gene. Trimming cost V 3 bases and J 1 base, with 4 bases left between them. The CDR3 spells CASSLISYEQYF. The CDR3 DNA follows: TGTGCCAGCAGTTTGATATCCTACGAGCAGTACTTC.

The CDR3 is CASSGEGHPNEQFF. Written as DNA, the CDR3 is TGCGCCAGCAGCGGTGAAGGACACCCCAATGAGCAGTTCTTC. The V and J genes are TRBV5-1 and TRBJ2-1; the D gene is possibly TRBD1 (5 bases). The CDR3 extends over 14 amino acids. Germline V gene sequence: CDR1 SGHRS, CDR2 YFSETQ. Trimming took 4 bases from V and 6 from J, leaving 14 bases between them.

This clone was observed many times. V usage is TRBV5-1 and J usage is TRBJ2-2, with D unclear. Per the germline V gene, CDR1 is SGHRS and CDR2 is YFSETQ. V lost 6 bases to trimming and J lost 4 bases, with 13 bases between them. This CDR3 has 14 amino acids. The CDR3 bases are TGCGCCAGCAATTTGTTCGGCGGCACCGGGGAGCTGTTTTTT. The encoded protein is CASNLFGGTGELFF.

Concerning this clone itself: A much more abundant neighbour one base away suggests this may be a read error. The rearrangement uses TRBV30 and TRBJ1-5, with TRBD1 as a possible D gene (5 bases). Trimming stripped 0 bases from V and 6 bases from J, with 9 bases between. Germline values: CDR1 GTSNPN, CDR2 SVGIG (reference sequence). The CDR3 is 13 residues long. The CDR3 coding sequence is TGTGCCTGGAGTGTGTCAGGGACTCAGCCCCAGCATTTT. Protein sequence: CAWSVSGTQPQHF.

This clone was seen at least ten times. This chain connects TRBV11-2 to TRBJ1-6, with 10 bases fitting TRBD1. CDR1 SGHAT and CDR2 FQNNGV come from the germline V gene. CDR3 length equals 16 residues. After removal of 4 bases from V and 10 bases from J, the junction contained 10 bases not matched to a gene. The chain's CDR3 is CASSWAGGQGNSPLHF. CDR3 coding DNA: TGTGCCAGCAGCTGGGCGGGGGGACAGGGGAACTCACCCCTCCACTTT. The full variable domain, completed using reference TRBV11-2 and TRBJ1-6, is EAGVAQSPRYKIIEKRQSVAFWCNPISGHATLYWYQQILGQGPKLLIQFQNNGVVDDSQLPKDRFSAERLKGVDSTLKIQPAKLEDSAVYLCASSWAGGQGNSPLHFGNGTRLTVT.

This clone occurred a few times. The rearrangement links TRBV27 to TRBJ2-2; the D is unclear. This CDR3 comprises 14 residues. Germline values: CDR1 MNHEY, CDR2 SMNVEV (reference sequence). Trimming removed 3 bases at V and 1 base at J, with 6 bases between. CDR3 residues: CASSFDQNTGELFF. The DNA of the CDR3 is TGTGCCAGCAGTTTTGATCAGAACACCGGGGAGCTGTTTTTT.

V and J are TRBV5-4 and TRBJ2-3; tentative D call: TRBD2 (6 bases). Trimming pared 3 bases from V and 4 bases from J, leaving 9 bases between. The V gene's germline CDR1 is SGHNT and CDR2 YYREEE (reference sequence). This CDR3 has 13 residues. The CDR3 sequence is CASSSSGADTQYF. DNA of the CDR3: TGTGCCAGCAGCTCGTCGGGGGCAGATACGCAGTATTTT. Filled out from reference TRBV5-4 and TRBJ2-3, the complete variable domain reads ETGVTQSPTHLIKTRGQQVTLRCSSQSGHNTVSWYQQALGQGPQFIFQYYREEENGRGNFPPRFSGLQFPNYSSELNVNALELDDSALYLCASSSSGADTQYFGPGTRLTVL.

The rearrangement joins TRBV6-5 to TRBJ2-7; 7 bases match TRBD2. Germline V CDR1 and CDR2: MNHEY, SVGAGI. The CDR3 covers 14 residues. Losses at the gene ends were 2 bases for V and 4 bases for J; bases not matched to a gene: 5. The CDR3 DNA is TGTGCCAGCAGTTACGGACTAGGCCCATACGAGCAGTACTTC. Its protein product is CASSYGLGPYEQYF.

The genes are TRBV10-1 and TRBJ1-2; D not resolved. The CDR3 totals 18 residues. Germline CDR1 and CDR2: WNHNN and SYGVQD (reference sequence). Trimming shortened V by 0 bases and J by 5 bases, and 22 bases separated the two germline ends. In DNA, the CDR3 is TGCGCCAGCAGTGAGTCGAGGGTTGCGGGCATAGGCGGGTATGGCTACACCTTC. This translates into CASSESRVAGIGGYGYTF.

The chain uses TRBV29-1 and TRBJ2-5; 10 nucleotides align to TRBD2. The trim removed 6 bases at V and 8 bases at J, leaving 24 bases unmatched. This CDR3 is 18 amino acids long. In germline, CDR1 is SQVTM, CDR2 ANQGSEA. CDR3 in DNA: TGCAGCGTGGCCCCGATGTGGGACAGCTCTAGCGGGAGTGGTACCCAGTACTTC. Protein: CSVAPMWDSSSGSGTQYF.

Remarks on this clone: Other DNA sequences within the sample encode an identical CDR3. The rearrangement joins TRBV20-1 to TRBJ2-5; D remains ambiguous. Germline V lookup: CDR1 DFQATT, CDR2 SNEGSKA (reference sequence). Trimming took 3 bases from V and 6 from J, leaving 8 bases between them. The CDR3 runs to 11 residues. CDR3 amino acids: CSARVAQTQYF. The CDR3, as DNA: TGCAGTGCTAGGGTGGCTCAGACCCAGTACTTC.

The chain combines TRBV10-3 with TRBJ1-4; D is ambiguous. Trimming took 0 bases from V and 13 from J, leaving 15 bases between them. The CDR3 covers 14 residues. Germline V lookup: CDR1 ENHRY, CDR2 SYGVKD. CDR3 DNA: TGTGCCATCAGTGAGTCGGGCAGTCTCCAGAGACTGTTTTTT. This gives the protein CAISESGSLQRLFF.

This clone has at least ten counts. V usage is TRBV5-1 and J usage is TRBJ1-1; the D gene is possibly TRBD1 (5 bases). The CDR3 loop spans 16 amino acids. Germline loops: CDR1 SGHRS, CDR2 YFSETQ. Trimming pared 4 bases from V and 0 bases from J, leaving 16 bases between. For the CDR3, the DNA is TGCGCCAGCAGCCCCGGTATAAGGGGAGTGAACACTGAAGCTTTCTTT. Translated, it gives CASSPGIRGVNTEAFF.

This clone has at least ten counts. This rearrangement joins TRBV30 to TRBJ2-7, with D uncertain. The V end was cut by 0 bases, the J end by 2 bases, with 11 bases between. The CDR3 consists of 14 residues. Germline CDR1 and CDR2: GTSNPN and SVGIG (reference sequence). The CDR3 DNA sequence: TGTGCCTGGAGTGTACTTAGTGAACCCTACGAGCAGTACTTC. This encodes CAWSVLSEPYEQYF.

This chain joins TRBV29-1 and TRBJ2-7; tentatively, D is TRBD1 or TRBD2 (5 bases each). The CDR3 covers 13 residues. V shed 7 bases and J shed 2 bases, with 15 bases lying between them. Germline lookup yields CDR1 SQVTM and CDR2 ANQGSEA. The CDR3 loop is CSGGEGPTYEQYF. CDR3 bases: TGCAGCGGAGGCGAGGGGCCCACCTACGAGCAGTACTTC.

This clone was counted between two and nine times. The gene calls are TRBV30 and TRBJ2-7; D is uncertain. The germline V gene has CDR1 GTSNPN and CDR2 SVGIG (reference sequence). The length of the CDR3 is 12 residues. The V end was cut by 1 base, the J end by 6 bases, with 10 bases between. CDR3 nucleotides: TGTGCCTGGAGTGACTCTAGTCCCGAGCAGTACTTC. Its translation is CAWSDSSPEQYF.

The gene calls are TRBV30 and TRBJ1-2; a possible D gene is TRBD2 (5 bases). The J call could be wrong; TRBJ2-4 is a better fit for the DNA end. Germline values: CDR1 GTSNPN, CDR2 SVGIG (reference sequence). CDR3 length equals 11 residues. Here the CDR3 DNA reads TGTGCCTGGAGTGTTTCCGGGAATCAGTACTTC. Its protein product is CAWSVSGNQYF.

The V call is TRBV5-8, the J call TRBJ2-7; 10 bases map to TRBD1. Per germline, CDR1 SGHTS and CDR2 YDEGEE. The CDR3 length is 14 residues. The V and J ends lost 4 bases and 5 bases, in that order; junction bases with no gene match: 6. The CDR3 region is CASSLRQGANEQYF. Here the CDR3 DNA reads TGTGCCAGCAGCCTAAGACAGGGGGCCAACGAGCAGTACTTC.

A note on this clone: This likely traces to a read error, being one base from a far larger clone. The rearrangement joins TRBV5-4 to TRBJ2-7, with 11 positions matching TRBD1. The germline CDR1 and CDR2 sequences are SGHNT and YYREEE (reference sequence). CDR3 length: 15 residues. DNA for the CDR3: TGTGCCAGCAGTCCTGGACAGGGGGCGCAGTACGAGCAGCACTTC. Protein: CASSPGQGAQYEQHF.

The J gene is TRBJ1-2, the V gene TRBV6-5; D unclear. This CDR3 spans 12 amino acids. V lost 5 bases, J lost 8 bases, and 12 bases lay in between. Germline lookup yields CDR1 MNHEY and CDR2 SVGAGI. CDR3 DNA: TGTGCCAGCAGTAATAAACTCGGGGGCTACACCTTC. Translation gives CASSNKLGGYTF.

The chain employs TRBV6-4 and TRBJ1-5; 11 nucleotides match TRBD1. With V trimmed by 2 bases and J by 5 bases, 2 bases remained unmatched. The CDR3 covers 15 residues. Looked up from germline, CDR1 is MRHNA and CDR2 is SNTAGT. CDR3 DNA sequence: TGTGCCAGCAGTGACGGGACAGGGGGGTATCAGCCCCAGCATTTT. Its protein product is CASSDGTGGYQPQHF.

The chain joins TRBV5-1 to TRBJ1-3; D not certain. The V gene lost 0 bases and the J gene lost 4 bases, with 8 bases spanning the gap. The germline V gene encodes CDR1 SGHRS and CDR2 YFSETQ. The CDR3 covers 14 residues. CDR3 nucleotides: TGCGCCAGCAGCTTGGTGGGAATCGGAAACACCATATATTTT. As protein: CASSLVGIGNTIYF.